Below, 20 T cell receptor beta chains from the same sample are listed, as sequenced in a study of tumor-infiltrating lymphocytes in primary liver carcinoma. The authors made TCR beta cDNA from approximately 500 ng total RNA with a constant-region primer. Three nested multiplex PCR rounds, a slightly modified ARM-PCR, produced the libraries for TCR beta. In the first two PCR rounds, TRBV1-TRBV30 forward primers were paired with a C-beta reverse primer, and each round lasted roughly 10 cycles. One entry per CDR3 protein results from TCRdb running MiXCR on the multiplex PCR reads. Altogether roughly 20,000 distinct CDR3 sequences are present, around 79% being singletons, with the ten largest covering approximately 36%. From roughly 20-30 mg of unsorted bulk tissue, DNA and RNA were co-extracted together. Input material: liver tumor tissue from sampling region 4. Subset denoted: tumor region T4, right-lateral pole. The receptors were sampled from a woman in her 30s with primary liver carcinoma and hepatitis B virus infection.

About this clonotype itself: The conserved phenylalanine or tryptophan is not found at the CDR3 terminus, so this likely reflects a read error. The chain is built from TRBV29-1 and TRBJ1-1, with TRBD1 identical over 7 bases. The V and J ends lost 6 bases and 4 bases, in that order; junction bases with no gene match: 5. This CDR3 contains 12 residues. Germline loops: CDR1 SQVTM, CDR2 ANQGSEA. This chain's CDR3 is CSVKTGSTEAFY. CDR3 DNA: TGCAGCGTCAAGACAGGGAGCACTGAAGCTTTCTAC.

In the case of this clonotype: This may be a read error, as it is one base from a much larger clone. V usage is TRBV20-1 and J usage is TRBJ2-3; D is perhaps TRBD2 (6 bases). Germline V gene sequence: CDR1 DFQATT, CDR2 SNEGSKA (reference sequence). CDR3 length: 15 residues. CDR3 protein: CSARDPSVETDMQYF. The CDR3 DNA reads as TGCAGTGCTAGAGATCCTAGCGTAGAGACAGATATGCAGTATTTT.

The chain uses TRBV16 and TRBJ2-7, with no clear D. This CDR3 has 14 amino acids. CDR1 KGHSY and CDR2 FQNENV come from the germline V gene. V lost 8 bases and J lost 2, with 16 bases in between. The CDR3 here is CASGEPGSPYEQYF. CDR3 nucleotide sequence: TGTGCCAGCGGAGAACCGGGCTCCCCCTACGAGCAGTACTTC.

This chain links TRBV11-3 with TRBJ2-1; no firm D call. The CDR3 runs 16 residues. V was clipped by 5 bases and J by 8 bases, with 22 bases between them. Germline CDR1 is SGHNT and CDR2 is YENEEA. CDR3 residues: CASSPRTEQPADEQFF. The CDR3 region has the DNA TGTGCCAGCAGCCCTCGAACCGAACAGCCCGCCGATGAGCAGTTCTTC. The full variable domain, in which reference TRBV11-3 and TRBJ2-1 provide the parts outside the CDR3, is EAGVVQSPRYKIIEKKQPVAFWCNPISGHNTLYWYLQNLGQGPELLIRYENEEAVDDSQLPKDRFSAERLKGVDSTLKIQPAELGDSAVYLCASSPRTEQPADEQFFGPGTRLTVL.

This clonotype was counted once. Since the CDR3 does not end with the conserved phenylalanine or tryptophan, this likely comes from a read error. The rearrangement links TRBV29-1 to TRBJ2-1; weak D call: TRBD1 (5 bases). V was clipped by 7 bases and J by 10 bases, with 20 bases between them. The CDR3 is made up of 13 amino acids. Germline CDR1 is SQVTM and CDR2 is ANQGSEA. For the CDR3, the DNA is TGCAGCGCCGGAAGACAGCGAACCAACGAGCAGTTCCTC. It translates to CSAGRQRTNEQFL.

The genes are TRBV6-2 or TRBV6-3 and TRBJ2-7, with TRBD2 matching 8 bases. The germline V gene has CDR1 MNHEY and CDR2 SVGEGT. The CDR3 is 14 amino acids. The CDR3 spells CATGYGRVSYEQYF. In DNA form, the CDR3 reads TGTGCTACCGGTTACGGGAGGGTCTCCTACGAGCAGTACTTC.

This clonotype came up many times. This may be a read error, as it is one base from a much larger clone. This chain links TRBV6-1 with TRBJ2-3; D is possibly TRBD1 (5 bases). CDR3 length: 14 residues. Germline V lookup: CDR1 MNHNS, CDR2 SASEGT. The CDR3 DNA reads TGTGCCAGCAGTGCTGTGTGGTTTACAGGTACGCAGTATTTT. Translated: CASSAVWFTGTQYF.

This clonotype appeared once. The chain has TRBV28 and TRBJ1-4; D gene unclear. With 4 bases removed from V and 5 bases from J, the gap between germline ends came to 11 bases. The CDR3 sequence is 14 residues long. Germline V gene lookup returns CDR1 MDHEN and CDR2 SYDVKM. CDR3 sequence reads: CASSSGTSNEKLFF. The CDR3 DNA reads TGTGCCAGCAGTTCGGGTACATCCAATGAAAAACTGTTTTTT.

Comment on this clonotype: Mismatch with germline at one junction end may stem from a read error. This sequence joins TRBV30 and TRBJ2-1, with 8 bases aligning to TRBD2. CDR3 length: 20 amino acids. Germline V gene data show CDR1 as GTSNPN and CDR2 as SVGIG (reference sequence). CDR3 DNA sequence: TGTACCTGGAGCGACTCAAATCCCCGGACTAGCTGCAGACATAGGAGGGAGCAGTTCTTC. This translates into CTWSDSNPRTSCRHRREQFF.

The V and J genes are TRBV6-4 and TRBJ2-3; the D is unclear. Trimming cost V 3 bases and J 2 bases, with 6 bases left between them. The CDR3 loop spans 13 amino acids. CDR1 MRHNA and CDR2 SNTAGT come from the germline V gene. The chain's CDR3 is CASSEAATDTQYF. The CDR3 DNA is TGTGCCAGCAGTGAAGCAGCCACAGATACGCAGTATTTT.

The V call is TRBV6-5, the J call TRBJ2-2, with D perhaps TRBD1 (6 bases). The CDR3 loop spans 15 amino acids. The germline V gene encodes CDR1 MNHEY and CDR2 SVGAGI. CDR3 in amino acids: CTTSPRTEFTGELFF. The CDR3 coding sequence is TGTACCACTAGTCCGCGGACAGAGTTCACCGGGGAGCTGTTTTTT.

Points on this clonotype: No conserved phenylalanine or tryptophan is present at the end of the CDR3, so a read error is the likely explanation. No DNA is shown, since the ends of the CDR3 on it are uncertain; the CDR3 is the one TCRdb lists. The chain carries TRBV5-6 and TRBJ2-2. Germline assignment: CDR1 SGHDT and CDR2 YYEEEE. The length of the CDR3 is 15 amino acids, counting both ends. The CDR3 sequence: CASNLAPRVTAELLL.

This clonotype was observed at least ten times. This may come from a read error, since a much larger clone is one base off. The chain joins TRBV4-1 to TRBJ1-5, with D tentatively TRBD1 (5 bases). CDR1 and CDR2 from the germline V gene are MGHRA and YSYEKL. V dropped 5 bases and J dropped 4 bases, with 18 bases sitting between them. The CDR3 consists of 16 residues. In nucleotides, the CDR3 is TGCGCCAGCAGCTTCCGACATTCCAGGGATAATCAGCCCCAGCATTTT. Translated, it gives CASSFRHSRDNQPQHF.

A remark on this clonotype: The conserved phenylalanine or tryptophan normally closing the CDR3 is absent here, so this likely arose from a read error. The rearrangement links TRBV4-3 to TRBJ1-2, with D unresolved. There are 14 residues in the CDR3. V shed 7 bases and J shed 4 bases, with 16 bases lying between them. CDR1 LGHNA and CDR2 YSLEER come from the germline V gene. The CDR3 here is CASNAEFEIYGYTL. The CDR3 DNA is TGCGCCAGCAACGCTGAGTTTGAGATCTATGGCTACACCCTC.

With respect to this clonotype: The germline gene is not matched at one end of the junction; a read error may be the cause. J is TRBJ2-5 and V is TRBV30; 8 nucleotides align to TRBD1. The CDR3 runs to 12 residues. Germline V gene data show CDR1 as GTSNPN and CDR2 as SVGIG (reference sequence). The CDR3 nucleotides are TGTGTCTGGGACAGGCCTAGGGAGACTCAGTACTTC. It encodes CVWDRPRETQYF.

The genes are TRBV28 and TRBJ1-4, with TRBD1 as a possible D gene (5 bases). This CDR3 region has 15 residues. The V and J ends lost 6 bases and 10 bases respectively, with 21 bases between them. Germline V gene sequence: CDR1 MDHEN, CDR2 SYDVKM. As DNA, the CDR3 is TGTGCCAGCAGGCCTTTCCAGGACAAGGGTGGAAAACTGTTTTTT. This encodes CASRPFQDKGGKLFF.

By share, this clonotype ranks as medium-sized. The chain combines TRBV6-5 with TRBJ2-3; D remains ambiguous. CDR1 is MNHEY, CDR2 SVGAGI, per germline. The CDR3 is made up of 15 amino acids. V lost 0 bases and J lost 1, with 8 bases in between. The CDR3 coding sequence is TGTGCCAGCAGTTACTCTTACGGCGGCACAGATACGCAGTATTTT. Amino acid sequence: CASSYSYGGTDTQYF.

This sequence joins TRBV11-1 and TRBJ2-7; D uncertain. V was pared by 9 bases and J by 5 bases, with 17 bases between. The CDR3 length is 13 residues. Germline CDR1 and CDR2: SGHAT and FQDESV (reference sequence). The CDR3 loop reads CASNLGYLDEQYF. In nucleotides, the CDR3 is TGTGCCAGTAACTTAGGATACCTCGACGAGCAGTACTTC.

This clonotype was observed at least ten times. The chain links TRBV10-3 to TRBJ2-3; 7 nucleotides agree with TRBD1. This CDR3 is 14 amino acids long. The J segment lost 3 bases and the V segment lost 5 bases, leaving 5 bases of the junction unmatched. Germline lookup yields CDR1 ENHRY and CDR2 SYGVKD. The CDR3 loop is CAISPATGTDTQYF. In DNA, the CDR3 is TGTGCCATCAGTCCGGCGACAGGGACAGATACGCAGTATTTT.

The gene calls are TRBV30 and TRBJ2-1; no clear D gene. The CDR3 loop spans 12 amino acids. Germline V gives CDR1 GTSNPN, CDR2 SVGIG (reference sequence). The V gene lost 8 bases and the J gene lost 0 bases, with 8 bases spanning the gap. As DNA, the CDR3 is TGTGCCAGCCCCGACTCCTACAATGAGCAGTTCTTC. This encodes CASPDSYNEQFF.